The next 13 T cell receptor beta chains were all read from a single sample in a study of T cell changes during pregnancy in multiple sclerosis. Using immunoSEQ multiplex PCR, the repertoire was profiled, and TCRdb retains in-frame clones only, with some absent. This table has more than 55,000 clones, approximately 89% appearing once. The sample in question was peripheral blood, obtained after pregnancy. The source of these receptors is a female donor with multiple sclerosis, enrolled in a pregnancy study.

This sequence joins TRBV30 and TRBJ1-2, with D uncertain. Germline CDR1 is GTSNPN and CDR2 is SVGIG (reference sequence). This CDR3 has 13 amino acids. Trimming left V 3 bases short and J 4 bases short, with 12 bases between. CDR3 bases: TGTGCCTGGAGGGCCCCGGGGAGCTATGGCTACACCTTC. Translated: CAWRAPGSYGYTF.

This rearrangement joins TRBV5-5 to TRBJ2-1; weak D call: TRBD2 (6 bases). The CDR3 is made up of 13 amino acids. Trimming took off 3 bases at V and 7 bases at J, with 11 bases between the two ends. Germline V gives CDR1 SGHKS, CDR2 YYEKEE (reference sequence). The CDR3 DNA reads as TGTGCCAGCAGCTCGACTAGTGAGAATGAGCAGTTCTTC. Its translation: CASSSTSENEQFF.

This clone has just one count. V and J are TRBV5-1 and TRBJ1-4; weak D call: TRBD1 (5 bases). Per germline, CDR1 SGHRS and CDR2 YFSETQ. This CDR3 has 15 amino acids. The germline V and J ends were trimmed by 0 bases and 5 bases, with 11 bases remaining between them. The CDR3 coding sequence is TGCGCCAGCAGCTTGGAAGCGGGGGGAAATGAAAAACTGTTTTTT. It translates to CASSLEAGGNEKLFF.

The chain employs TRBV7-2 and TRBJ1-5; D call uncertain. The V end was cut by 3 bases, the J end by 9 bases, with 12 bases between. The CDR3 totals 13 residues. In germline, CDR1 is SGHTA, CDR2 FQGNSA. The CDR3 loop is CASSFLGVTPQHF. DNA for the CDR3: TGTGCCAGCAGCTTCCTCGGGGTTACGCCCCAGCATTTT. The full variable domain, with the rest looked up from reference TRBV7-2 and TRBJ1-5, is GAGVSQSPSNKVTEKGKDVELRCDPISGHTALYWYRQSLGQGLEFLIYFQGNSAPDKSGLPSDRFSAERTGGSVSTLTIQRTQQEDSAVYLCASSFLGVTPQHFGDGTRLSIL.

The chain employs TRBV21-1 and TRBJ1-2. TRBV21-1 is classified as a pseudogene. The CDR3 length is 13 residues. In nucleotides, the CDR3 is TGTGCCAGCACCCATGGGGGGGAATATGGCTACACCTTC. Translation: CASTHGGEYGYTF.

J is TRBJ2-7 and V is TRBV5-1, with a tentative D call TRBD1 (5 bases). The CDR3 length is 15 residues. V was clipped by 0 bases and J by 2 bases, with 12 bases between them. The germline V gene encodes CDR1 SGHRS and CDR2 YFSETQ. CDR3 nucleotide sequence: TGCGCCAGCAGCTTGGGGCAGACAGCGCCCTACGAGCAGTACTTC. Translating gives CASSLGQTAPYEQYF.

The chain carries TRBV6-5 and TRBJ1-2, with a tentative D call TRBD1 (6 bases). The V end lost 0 bases, the J end lost 3 bases, and 11 bases lay between the germline ends. CDR1 MNHEY and CDR2 SVGAGI come from the germline V gene. The CDR3 runs 15 residues. CDR3 amino acids: CASSYSNPGDYGYTF. CDR3 DNA: TGTGCCAGCAGTTACTCGAACCCAGGGGACTATGGCTACACCTTC.

This rearrangement joins TRBV20-1 to TRBJ1-6; D not certain. This CDR3 is built from 9 residues. Trimming left V 4 bases short and J 10 bases short, with 2 bases between. Germline V CDR1 and CDR2: DFQATT, SNEGSKA (reference sequence). CDR3 DNA sequence: TGCAGTGCTACGTCACCCCTCCACTTT. Amino acids: CSATSPLHF.

The V gene is TRBV28, the J gene TRBJ1-5; a weak D match, TRBD1 (6 bases). V gave up 1 base and J gave up 3 bases, with 19 bases separating them. The CDR3 has 18 residues. Germline V CDR1 and CDR2: MDHEN, SYDVKM. DNA for the CDR3: TGTGCCAGCAGTTTATTTACAGGGAACGTTGATAACAATCAGCCCCAGCATTTT. This sequence encodes CASSLFTGNVDNNQPQHF.

This clone was seen just once. The chain has TRBV9 and TRBJ1-1; a weak D match, TRBD1 (6 bases). The V and J ends lost 4 bases and 3 bases respectively, with 13 bases between them. Germline lookup yields CDR1 SGDLS and CDR2 YYNGEE. The CDR3 contains 14 residues. This chain's CDR3 is CASSYRQEYTEAFF. In DNA, the CDR3 is TGTGCCAGCAGCTATAGACAGGAATACACTGAAGCTTTCTTT.

The genes are TRBV19 and TRBJ2-7; TRBD1 matches 8 bases. The CDR3 is made up of 14 amino acids. Unmatched junction bases numbered 3, after V lost 3 bases and J lost 2 bases. Germline V lookup: CDR1 LNHDA, CDR2 SQIVND (reference sequence). The CDR3 DNA sequence: TGTGCCAGTAGTATGGGACAGGCCGCCTACGAGCAGTACTTC. Its translation: CASSMGQAAYEQYF.

This chain uses TRBV7-3 with TRBJ2-2; D not resolved. Trimming removed 6 bases at V and 6 bases at J, with 11 bases between. Looked up from germline, CDR1 is SGHTA and CDR2 is FQGTGA. The CDR3 contains 13 residues. The CDR3 sequence: CASSLNTAGELFF. The DNA of the CDR3 is TGTGCCAGCAGTTTGAACACAGCCGGGGAGCTGTTTTTT.

The chain carries TRBV2 and TRBJ1-1; D is unresolved. Germline values: CDR1 SNHLY, CDR2 FYNNEI. V gave up 8 bases and J gave up 4 bases, with 8 bases separating them. There are 11 residues in the CDR3. The CDR3 DNA is TGTGCCAGCCTGTGGAGCACTGAAGCTTTCTTT. Encoded protein: CASLWSTEAFF.